A single sample is the source of the 7 T cell receptor beta chains below, sequenced in a study of T-cell reconstitution after alpha-beta-depleted transplantation in children. Unique molecular identifiers were incorporated into the prepared TCRbeta library. TCRdb passed the PCR reads through MiXCR, listing each CDR3 protein once. This sample has around 140,000 distinct CDR3 sequences, with around 9% found just once. The sequences come from PBMCs, mostly from graft donor cells, collected 180 days after TCRalphabeta/CD19-depleted stem cell transplant. These receptors all stem from a female patient aged 2 to 10 who had a stem cell transplant for congenital amegakaryocytic thrombocytopenia, so the T cells may come from the graft donor.

The CDR3 loop is CASSLAQLRDNEQFF. For the CDR3, the DNA is TGTGCCAGCAGCTTAGCCCAACTCCGGGACAATGAGCAGTTCTTC. The chain uses TRBV7-9 and TRBJ2-1; the D is unclear. CDR3 length: 15 amino acids. V lost 0 bases to trimming and J lost 5 bases, with 11 bases between them. The germline V gene has CDR1 SEHNR and CDR2 FQNEAQ (reference sequence).

This clonotype was recorded at least ten times. CDR3 bases: TGTGCCAGCAGCTTAGGGACTAAATCCCAACAGCAGTACTTC. Translation gives CASSLGTKSQQQYF. This sequence joins TRBV7-2 and TRBJ2-7; TRBD2 is a possible D gene (6 bases). The CDR3 has 14 amino acids. The V end was cut by 1 base, the J end by 8 bases, with 15 bases between. From germline, CDR1 is SGHTA and CDR2 FQGNSA.

V and J are TRBV5-5 and TRBJ2-7; D may match TRBD1 or TRBD2 (6 bases each). V gave up 0 bases and J gave up 3 bases, with 13 bases separating them. The CDR3 runs 15 residues. Germline V gene lookup returns CDR1 SGHKS and CDR2 YYEKEE (reference sequence). The CDR3 is CASSLVIGGSYEQYF. CDR3 bases: TGTGCCAGCAGCTTGGTAATCGGGGGCAGCTACGAGCAGTACTTC.

This clonotype occurred many times. The V and J genes are TRBV5-1 and TRBJ1-2, with TRBD1 as a possible D gene (6 bases). Looked up from germline, CDR1 is SGHRS and CDR2 is YFSETQ. The CDR3 runs 11 residues. The V end lost 4 bases, the J end lost 8 bases, and 9 bases lay between the germline ends. CDR3 in amino acids: CASSPRGGYTF. The CDR3 DNA is TGCGCCAGCAGCCCTAGGGGGGGCTACACCTTC.

At least ten counts were recorded for this clonotype. The rearrangement joins TRBV29-1 to TRBJ1-5; D might be TRBD1 (5 bases). The CDR3 totals 14 residues. Trimming took 6 bases from V and 5 from J, leaving 17 bases between them. Germline CDR1 reads SQVTM; CDR2 reads ANQGSEA. The CDR3 DNA reads as TGCAGCGTGGCAGGGAGCGGCAGGGATCAGCCCCAGCATTTT. It encodes CSVAGSGRDQPQHF.

The rearrangement links TRBV20-1 to TRBJ2-1; 9 nucleotides line up with TRBD2. Unmatched junction bases numbered 7, after V lost 6 bases and J lost 1 base. Looked up from germline, CDR1 is DFQATT and CDR2 is SNEGSKA (reference sequence). The CDR3 is 15 amino acids. CDR3 coding DNA: TGCAGTGCCAGTTATAGCGGGAGATCCTACAATGAGCAGTTCTTC. Its protein is CSASYSGRSYNEQFF.

V gene TRBV25-1 combines with J gene TRBJ2-7, with D unresolved. The V end lost 10 bases, the J end lost 0 bases, and 16 bases lay between the germline ends. The CDR3 is 14 amino acids. Germline CDR1 reads MGHDK; CDR2 reads SYGVNS. The CDR3 DNA reads as TGTGCCATGGGCGCCGGGCTCGTCTCCTACGAGCAGTACTTC. Encoded protein: CAMGAGLVSYEQYF.